The 21 T cell receptor beta chains listed next were all sequenced from one sample in a study of cytomegalovirus exposure and HLA in healthy donors. It was with 60 Vbeta and 13 Jbeta primers that the PCR ran. Profiled with immunoSEQ multiplex PCR; TCRdb holds only in-frame clones, not every one. The sample has about 83,000 clones, around 81% seen once. Material: PBMCs. These receptors were taken from a woman aged 25-40 years in good health and CMV-seronegative.

DNA for the CDR3: TGTGCCAGCCAGGGACAGGTCCCGAACACTGAAGCTTTCTTT. Its protein is CASQGQVPNTEAFF. The rearrangement joins TRBV28 to TRBJ1-1; 8 bases line up with TRBD1. The germline CDR1 and CDR2 sequences are MDHEN and SYDVKM. V shed 8 bases, J shed 1 base, and the junction held 6 bases outside the gene matches. The CDR3 has 14 amino acids.

This clone was detected only once. The chain employs TRBV29-1 and TRBJ2-3; D uncertain. V was trimmed by 7 bases and J by 1 base, leaving 3 bases between them. Germline V lookup: CDR1 SQVTM, CDR2 ANQGSEA. This CDR3 contains 10 residues. As DNA, the CDR3 is TGCAGCGCGTGCACAGATACGCAGTATTTT. Protein: CSACTDTQYF.

This chain links TRBV7-8 with TRBJ2-7; TRBD2 matches at 9 bases. J was trimmed by 6 bases and V by 2 bases; bases with no gene match: 14. The germline CDR1 and CDR2 sequences are SGHVS and FQNEAQ. CDR3 length: 17 residues. The CDR3 DNA reads as TGTGCCAGCAGCTTAATAGTCGCGGTAGCGGGAGAGGGCGAGCAGTACTTC. Protein sequence: CASSLIVAVAGEGEQYF. Filled out from reference TRBV7-8 and TRBJ2-7, the complete variable domain reads GAGVSQSPRYKVAKRGQDVALRCDPISGHVSLFWYQQALGQGPEFLTYFQNEAQLDKSGLPSDRFFAERPEGSVSTLKIQRTQQEDSAVYLCASSLIVAVAGEGEQYFGPGTRLTVT.

This clone was counted only a few times. The chain uses TRBV15 and TRBJ2-1, with TRBD2 matching 13 bases. CDR3 size: 17 residues. The V and J ends lost 1 base and 4 bases, in that order; junction bases with no gene match: 4. Germline CDR1 reads LNHNV; CDR2 reads YYDKDF (reference sequence). The CDR3: CATSRAILAGGYNEQFF. The CDR3 bases are TGTGCCACCAGCAGAGCGATACTAGCGGGAGGGTACAATGAGCAGTTCTTC.

The V and J genes are TRBV28 and TRBJ2-5; 9 bases are shared with TRBD1. CDR3 length: 16 amino acids. Per germline, CDR1 MDHEN and CDR2 SYDVKM. The V and J ends lost 5 bases and 4 bases, in that order; junction bases with no gene match: 11. CDR3 amino acids: CASSRFTGGRGETQYF. CDR3 DNA: TGTGCCAGCAGTCGATTCACAGGGGGCAGGGGAGAGACCCAGTACTTC.

This clone has only one observation. The chain is built from TRBV19 and TRBJ2-1; no definite D call. The CDR3 runs 15 residues. V lost 3 bases, J lost 4 bases, and 13 bases lay in between. Germline V gene sequence: CDR1 LNHDA, CDR2 SQIVND (reference sequence). CDR3 DNA: TGTGCCAGTAGTATCAGCAGGCTGGATTACAATGAGCAGTTCTTC. It yields the protein CASSISRLDYNEQFF. Combining the CDR3 with reference TRBV19 and TRBJ2-1 gives the whole variable domain DGGITQSPKYLFRKEGQNVTLSCEQNLNHDAMYWYRQDPGQGLRLIYYSQIVNDFQKGDIAEGYSVSREKKESFPLTVTSAQKNPTAFYLCASSISRLDYNEQFFGPGTRLTVL.

This clone was seen more than once but under ten times. The gene calls are TRBV25-1 and TRBJ2-1; 7 bases are a match to TRBD1. Germline-derived CDR1 and CDR2 are MGHDK and SYGVNS. This CDR3 has 14 amino acids. The trim removed 7 bases at V and 8 bases at J, leaving 11 bases unmatched. The chain's CDR3 is CASMDRSYSDEQFF. In nucleotides, the CDR3 is TGTGCCAGCATGGACAGGTCGTATAGCGATGAGCAGTTCTTC.

This clone was seen only once. The chain is built from TRBV5-1 and TRBJ2-3; possible D gene TRBD2, 6 bases. The germline V gene encodes CDR1 SGHRS and CDR2 YFSETQ. Trimming pared 1 base from V and 4 bases from J, leaving 19 bases between. The CDR3 has 17 amino acids. CDR3 DNA: TGCGCCAGCAGCTTGACCTCGACCAGACTAGGTTCAGATACGCAGTATTTT. It is translated as CASSLTSTRLGSDTQYF. The full variable domain, completed using reference TRBV5-1 and TRBJ2-3, is KAGVTQTPRYLIKTRGQQVTLSCSPISGHRSVSWYQQTPGQGLQFLFEYFSETQRNKGNFPGRFSGRQFSNSRSEMNVSTLELGDSALYLCASSLTSTRLGSDTQYFGPGTRLTVL.

V and J are TRBV5-4 and TRBJ1-4; no reliable D call. Germline V gene sequence: CDR1 SGHNT, CDR2 YYREEE (reference sequence). V lost 7 bases, J lost 4 bases, and 17 bases lay in between. There are 15 residues in the CDR3. CDR3 nucleotides: TGTGCCAGCGCCCCCTGGGGAGGCGTTAATGAAAAACTGTTTTTT. This translates into CASAPWGGVNEKLFF.

This clone has only one observation. The gene calls are TRBV5-6 and TRBJ1-2; perhaps TRBD1 as D (6 bases). V lost 9 bases to trimming and J lost 6 bases, with 18 bases between them. This CDR3 has 13 amino acids. CDR1 and CDR2 (germline): SGHDT, YYEEEE. The CDR3 spells CATFPTGRDGYTF. The CDR3 DNA reads as TGTGCCACCTTTCCTACAGGGAGAGATGGCTACACCTTC.

This chain joins TRBV6-5 and TRBJ2-7; 10 bases line up with TRBD2. The germline V gene encodes CDR1 MNHEY and CDR2 SVGAGI. The CDR3 is made up of 13 amino acids. With 11 bases clipped from V and 3 bases from J, the junction kept 7 bases outside the gene matches. CDR3 amino acids: CASGTSDLYEQYF. The CDR3 coding sequence is TGTGCCTCTGGGACTAGCGACCTCTACGAGCAGTACTTC.

This clone was observed a handful of times. This sequence joins TRBV6-4 and TRBJ2-3; 10 positions match TRBD1. From germline, CDR1 is MRHNA and CDR2 SNTAGT. The trim removed 0 bases at V and 4 bases at J, leaving 4 bases unmatched. The CDR3 has 16 amino acids. CDR3 DNA: TGTGCCAGCAGTGACTCGACGGGACAGGGGTCAGATACGCAGTATTTT. The encoded protein is CASSDSTGQGSDTQYF.

V gene TRBV7-3 combines with J gene TRBJ2-5, with D tentatively TRBD2 (6 bases). The V gene's germline CDR1 is SGHTA and CDR2 FQGTGA. The CDR3 has 14 residues. V was cut by 4 bases and J by 3 bases, with 12 bases left in between. In DNA, the CDR3 is TGTGCCAGCAGCTCTGCTGGACTAAAAGAGACCCAGTACTTC. Translating gives CASSSAGLKETQYF.

The chain couples TRBV4-2 to TRBJ2-2, with a weak D call TRBD2 (6 bases). The length of the CDR3 is 16 residues. Germline loops: CDR1 LGHNA, CDR2 YNFKEQ. The V and J ends lost 0 bases and 3 bases respectively, with 11 bases between them. Here the CDR3 DNA reads TGTGCCAGCAGCCAAGATGGGAAGCGGGACACCGGGGAGCTGTTTTTT. Translating gives CASSQDGKRDTGELFF.

This clone was seen a few times. The chain employs TRBV7-8 and TRBJ1-1; D ambiguous. The CDR3 spans 16 residues. Germline V lookup: CDR1 SGHVS, CDR2 FQNEAQ. Trimming left V 4 bases short and J 2 bases short, with 17 bases between. The CDR3 region has the DNA TGTGCCAGCAGCTCAACCCTCTGGGCCGCCAACACTGAAGCTTTCTTT. Translation: CASSSTLWAANTEAFF.

This clone turned up a few times. This chain joins TRBV27 and TRBJ2-1; the match to TRBD1 covers 7 bases. V lost 1 base, J lost 6 bases, and 6 bases stayed unmatched. The CDR3 loop spans 15 amino acids. CDR1 and CDR2 from the germline V gene are MNHEY and SMNVEV (reference sequence). The CDR3 DNA reads as TGTGCCAGCAGTTTATTTAACAGGGGTCGCAATGAGCAGTTCTTC. Its translation is CASSLFNRGRNEQFF.

This clone was picked up a small number of times. The CDR3 spells CASSFEPAGEAFF. CDR3 DNA sequence: TGTGCCAGCAGTTTTGAGCCGGCGGGGGAAGCTTTCTTT. The chain couples TRBV7-6 to TRBJ1-1; D not certain. The length of the CDR3 is 13 residues. Germline loops: CDR1 SGHVS, CDR2 FNYEAQ. Trimming removed 6 bases at V and 8 bases at J, with 16 bases between.

The V and J genes are TRBV27 and TRBJ1-5; 10 nucleotides match TRBD1. From germline, CDR1 is MNHEY and CDR2 SMNVEV (reference sequence). The CDR3 contains 15 residues. J lost 2 bases, V lost 6 bases, and 4 bases had no gene match. This CDR3 is CASSRGTGGNQPQHF. Written as DNA, the CDR3 is TGTGCCAGCAGCCGCGGGACAGGGGGCAATCAGCCCCAGCATTTT.

The chain links TRBV27 to TRBJ2-5, with 7 bases fitting TRBD1. The length of the CDR3 is 15 residues. Trimming removed 6 bases from V and 5 bases from J; junction bases left unmatched: 12. The germline V gene has CDR1 MNHEY and CDR2 SMNVEV (reference sequence). The CDR3 DNA sequence: TGTGCCAGCAGGCTGAAGACAGGGCTTAGGGAGACCCAGTACTTC. Its protein product is CASRLKTGLRETQYF.

The chain combines TRBV5-5 with TRBJ2-3; possibly TRBD1 for D (5 bases). Germline V CDR1 and CDR2: SGHKS, YYEKEE (reference sequence). Deletions cut 4 bases from V and 4 bases from J, with 13 bases between. The CDR3 runs 14 residues. The CDR3 DNA follows: TGTGCCAGCAGCCTACGACAGATATCAGATACGCAGTATTTT. It specifies CASSLRQISDTQYF.

The sample holds one count of this clone. Relative to the germline gene, one junction end is altered; a read error may explain this. CDR3 loop: CAWMGTGARSGDTIYF. DNA of the CDR3: TGTGCCTGGATGGGAACAGGGGCCAGAAGTGGAGACACCATATATTTT. The chain combines TRBV30 with TRBJ1-3, with 7 nucleotides matching TRBD1. CDR3 length: 16 amino acids. Germline-derived CDR1 and CDR2 are GTSNPN and SVGIG (reference sequence).